This TCR beta chain comes out of a study of cytomegalovirus exposure and HLA in healthy donors. Regarding the study as a whole: Segments of the TCR beta V type were, in most cases, productive about 87% or about 30% of the time in an earlier analysis.

Remarks on this clone: Its antigen remains unidentified.

Germline lookup yields CDR1 LGHNA and CDR2 YNFKEQ. V dropped 2 bases and J dropped 3; count of bases not matched to a gene: 2. This CDR3 has 16 amino acids. Amplification used 60 Vbeta primers and 13 Jbeta primers. Some clones are missing from TCRdb's copy, which holds only in-frame ones; the method was immunoSEQ multiplex PCR. The sample has some 170,000 clones, around 80% seen once. The sequenced sample consisted of PBMCs. This TCR was sampled from a woman between 35 and 50 years old in good health and CMV-seronegative. The V gene is TRBV4-2, the J gene TRBJ2-2; 11 positions match TRBD2. The CDR3: CASSQQLAGDTGELFF. Here the CDR3 DNA reads TGTGCCAGCAGCCAACAACTAGCGGGAGACACCGGGGAGCTGTTTTTT.